This T cell receptor beta chain derives from a study of shared clonotypes between healthy human individuals. The CDR3 is made up of 12 amino acids. Looked up from germline, CDR1 is MNHEY and CDR2 is SMNVEV (reference sequence). V was trimmed by 5 bases and J by 4 bases, leaving 9 bases between them. Profiled with immunoSEQ multiplex PCR; TCRdb holds only in-frame clones, not every one. The table records some 2 million clones, approximately 94% of them present only once. CD45RO-negative, CCR7-positively selected cells formed the naive CD8 fraction, excluding terminally differentiated effector memory CD45RA+ cells.

Sequencing was carried out using naive CD8+ T cells sorted from blood. This receptor was identified in a young man in good health. The J gene is TRBJ2-7, the V gene TRBV27; a possible D gene is TRBD1 (6 bases). The CDR3 DNA reads as TGTGCCAGCAGTAAGGGGGATTACGAGCAGTACTTC. As protein: CASSKGDYEQYF.